Sequencing of this T cell receptor beta chain was carried out in a study of glioma-infiltrating T cells after dendritic cell vaccination. Study-level background: Patients received autologous tumor lysate-pulsed dendritic cell vaccination between about 2002 and 2013.

As for this clone: Its antigen is currently unknown.

Germline V gives CDR1 MNHNY, CDR2 SVGAGI (reference sequence). This CDR3 region has 14 residues. The ends were cut back, 3 bases at V and 3 bases at J, with 11 bases in the middle. The immunoSEQ assay amplified TCRB CDR3 from up to roughly 2 ug DNA. The PCR used 60 V beta and 13 J beta primers. Measured with immunoSEQ multiplex PCR; TCRdb has only the in-frame clones, and not every one. The table has over 70,000 clones, 82% seen once. Study-wide results and caveats: Higher TCR clonality did not directly relate to longer survival.

The TCR originated in a human donor with glioblastoma. This chain uses TRBV6-6 with TRBJ1-1; D gene uncertain. Sequenced material: blood, taken before dendritic cell vaccination. The CDR3 sequence is CASSYGVRDTEAFF. CDR3 coding DNA: TGTGCCAGCAGTTATGGAGTGAGAGACACTGAAGCTTTCTTT.